This passage covers 24 T cell receptor beta chains from one sample sequenced in a study of cytomegalovirus exposure and HLA in healthy donors. PCR amplification relied on 60 Vbeta primers (plus 13 Jbeta primers). Only in-frame clones appear in the TCRdb table, and some are missing; sequencing was by immunoSEQ multiplex PCR. The sample lists some 180,000 clones; around 75% were seen once. Sequenced: PBMCs. All receptors come from a male donor in good health and CMV-seronegative.

This clone has just a few counts. The CDR3 sequence: CASSPLNRVTEAFF. The CDR3 DNA reads as TGTGCCAGCAGTCCCCTCAACAGGGTCACTGAAGCTTTCTTT. This chain uses TRBV6-5 with TRBJ1-1; D possibly corresponds to TRBD1 (6 bases). CDR3 length: 14 residues. Per the germline V gene, CDR1 is MNHEY and CDR2 is SVGAGI. Trimming took off 5 bases at V and 4 bases at J, with 14 bases between the two ends.

The chain links TRBV18 to TRBJ2-1; 12 bases line up with TRBD2. Germline-derived CDR1 and CDR2 are KGHSH and LQKENI. V dropped 0 bases and J dropped 4; count of bases not matched to a gene: 1. CDR3 length equals 16 residues. CDR3 sequence: CASSPPGTSGYNEQFF. The CDR3 nucleotides read TGTGCCAGCTCACCACCAGGGACTAGCGGGTACAATGAGCAGTTCTTC.

The V and J genes are TRBV19 and TRBJ1-5, with a weak D call TRBD1 (5 bases). Trimming stripped 5 bases from V and 6 bases from J, with 11 bases between. Looked up from germline, CDR1 is LNHDA and CDR2 is SQIVND (reference sequence). This CDR3 is 13 amino acids long. The CDR3 reads CASSAPQGQPQHF. DNA of the CDR3: TGTGCCAGTAGTGCCCCTCAGGGTCAGCCCCAGCATTTT. Variable domain in full (rest from reference TRBV19 and TRBJ1-5): DGGITQSPKYLFRKEGQNVTLSCEQNLNHDAMYWYRQDPGQGLRLIYYSQIVNDFQKGDIAEGYSVSREKKESFPLTVTSAQKNPTAFYLCASSAPQGQPQHFGDGTRLSIL.

The chain employs TRBV29-1 and TRBJ2-7; D is unclear. V was pared by 4 bases and J by 0 bases, with 7 bases between. This CDR3 spans 12 amino acids. Germline CDR1 SQVTM, CDR2 ANQGSEA. This CDR3 is CSVVESSYEQYF. CDR3 bases: TGCAGCGTTGTGGAGAGCTCCTACGAGCAGTACTTC.

The rearrangement joins TRBV10-3 to TRBJ1-5; 8 positions agree with TRBD1. The CDR3 consists of 16 residues. The V segment lost 0 bases and the J segment 11 bases; nucleotides outside the gene matches: 12. Per the germline V gene, CDR1 is ENHRY and CDR2 is SYGVKD. CDR3 coding DNA: TGTGCCATCAGTGAGTCCGGACAGGGAGGGGGCCGGGCCCAGCATTTT. Translating gives CAISESGQGGGRAQHF.

The rearrangement links TRBV30 to TRBJ1-2, with a possible D match to TRBD1 (5 bases). CDR3 size: 13 residues. Trimming cost V 7 bases and J 8 bases, with 20 bases left between them. Per germline, CDR1 GTSNPN and CDR2 SVGIG (reference sequence). The CDR3 here is CASPHKQVRGYTF. The CDR3 bases are TGTGCCTCACCGCATAAACAGGTTCGCGGCTACACCTTC. The variable domain in full, completed from reference TRBV30 and TRBJ1-2, reads SQTIHQWPATLVQPVGSPLSLECTVEGTSNPNLYWYRQAAGRGLQLLFYSVGIGQISSEVPQNLSASRPQDRQFILSSKKLLLSDSGFYLCASPHKQVRGYTFGSGTRLTVV.

The chain uses TRBV6-1 and TRBJ1-5; D uncertain. V gave up 1 base and J gave up 0 bases, with 7 bases separating them. The CDR3 covers 15 residues. Germline V gene data show CDR1 as MNHNS and CDR2 as SASEGT. CDR3 sequence: CASSEVGVSNQPQHF. The CDR3 DNA follows: TGTGCCAGCAGTGAAGTCGGGGTTAGCAATCAGCCCCAGCATTTT.

CDR3 nucleotide sequence: TGTGCCAGTAGTATGGCAGTTGCAACTAATGAAAAACTGTTTTTT. Amino acid sequence: CASSMAVATNEKLFF. V usage is TRBV19 and J usage is TRBJ1-4; no firm D call. The V end lost 3 bases, the J end lost 0 bases, and 8 bases lay between the germline ends. This CDR3 contains 15 residues. The germline gives CDR1 LNHDA, CDR2 SQIVND (reference sequence).

The gene calls are TRBV5-1 and TRBJ1-2; D possibly corresponds to TRBD1 (5 bases). The CDR3 extends over 13 amino acids. The germline V gene has CDR1 SGHRS and CDR2 YFSETQ. V shed 4 bases and J shed 4 bases, with 11 bases lying between them. This chain's CDR3 is CASSPGGGYGYTF. DNA for the CDR3: TGCGCCAGCAGCCCCGGGGGGGGCTATGGCTACACCTTC.

This chain joins TRBV15 and TRBJ2-4; D possibly corresponds to TRBD2 (6 bases). Trimming took off 8 bases at V and 0 bases at J, with 23 bases between the two ends. Germline lookup yields CDR1 LNHNV and CDR2 YYDKDF (reference sequence). The CDR3 totals 18 residues. The chain's CDR3 is CATATLRAAGLAKNIQYF. In DNA, the CDR3 is TGTGCCACCGCGACCCTCCGAGCGGCGGGGTTAGCCAAAAACATTCAGTACTTC.

The chain carries TRBV25-1 and TRBJ2-1, with D perhaps TRBD2 (6 bases). With 2 bases removed from V and 4 bases from J, the gap between germline ends came to 15 bases. The CDR3 is made up of 16 amino acids. Per the germline V gene, CDR1 is MGHDK and CDR2 is SYGVNS. CDR3 region: CASSERWGSGYNEQFF. CDR3 nucleotides: TGTGCCAGCAGTGAACGCTGGGGTAGCGGATACAATGAGCAGTTCTTC.

The rearrangement uses TRBV6-5 and TRBJ1-2; 11 bases match TRBD1. V lost 5 bases, J lost 6 bases, and 2 bases stayed unmatched. The length of the CDR3 is 13 residues. Germline CDR1 MNHEY, CDR2 SVGAGI. The CDR3 here is CASSRTGGDGYTF. The DNA for the CDR3 is TGTGCCAGCAGTCGGACAGGGGGCGATGGCTACACCTTC.

This clone was observed a handful of times. The rearrangement joins TRBV11-2 to TRBJ2-1, with 13 bases identical to TRBD2. The V and J ends lost 5 bases and 4 bases, in that order; junction bases with no gene match: 2. Germline CDR1 and CDR2: SGHAT and FQNNGV. The CDR3 has 15 residues. The CDR3 DNA follows: TGTGCCAGCAGCCGGACTAGCGGGGGTTACAATGAGCAGTTCTTC. Its protein product is CASSRTSGGYNEQFF.

The chain employs TRBV10-3 and TRBJ2-5; 7 bases line up with TRBD1. The better agreement between TRBJ2-7 and the DNA end casts doubt on the J call. This CDR3 is 15 amino acids long. Germline V gene data show CDR1 as ENHRY and CDR2 as SYGVKD. CDR3 coding DNA: TGTGCCATCAGTGACCCACAGGGGTCGACCTACGAGCAGTACTTC. Its translation: CAISDPQGSTYEQYF.

This clone was picked up a small number of times. The chain combines TRBV9 with TRBJ2-2; D gene uncertain. The V end lost 0 bases, the J end lost 4 bases, and 4 bases lay between the germline ends. In germline, CDR1 is SGDLS, CDR2 YYNGEE. There are 13 residues in the CDR3. CDR3 in DNA: TGTGCCAGCAGCGTAGTGGCCACCGGGGAGCTGTTTTTT. It codes for CASSVVATGELFF.

The rearrangement uses TRBV6-5 and TRBJ1-1; 8 positions match TRBD1. The ends lost 6 bases at V and 6 bases at J; junction bases unmatched: 6. Germline V gene data show CDR1 as MNHEY and CDR2 as SVGAGI. This CDR3 has 13 amino acids. CDR3: CASRLTGGPEAFF. The CDR3 nucleotides read TGTGCCAGCAGGCTTACAGGGGGGCCTGAAGCTTTCTTT.

The chain carries TRBV6-1 and TRBJ1-5; the D gene is possibly TRBD1 (5 bases). V was pared by 3 bases and J by 4 bases, with 7 bases between. CDR3 size: 13 residues. Germline assignment: CDR1 MNHNS and CDR2 SASEGT. The CDR3 spells CASSDGGNQPQHF. In nucleotides, the CDR3 is TGTGCCAGCAGTGACGGGGGAAATCAGCCCCAGCATTTT.

This rearrangement joins TRBV27 to TRBJ2-1, with 10 positions matching TRBD2. This CDR3 region has 15 residues. V was clipped by 4 bases and J by 2 bases; unmatched bases: 2. Germline CDR1 reads MNHEY; CDR2 reads SMNVEV (reference sequence). In nucleotides, the CDR3 is TGTGCCAGCAGTTCCGGACTAGCGGCCTACAATGAGCAGTTCTTC. Translation gives CASSSGLAAYNEQFF.

The chain uses TRBV27 and TRBJ2-2; tentative D call: TRBD2 (6 bases). CDR3 length equals 15 residues. Germline CDR1 and CDR2: MNHEY and SMNVEV (reference sequence). Deletions cut 3 bases from V and 1 base from J, with 9 bases between. The CDR3 coding sequence is TGTGCCAGCAGTTTGAAAGCGGGGAACACCGGGGAGCTGTTTTTT. This gives the protein CASSLKAGNTGELFF.

The chain is built from TRBV28 and TRBJ1-2, with D possibly TRBD1 on 5 matching bases. Trimming stripped 7 bases from V and 7 bases from J, with 19 bases between. Germline V gene lookup returns CDR1 MDHEN and CDR2 SYDVKM. This CDR3 region has 14 residues. The CDR3 is CASTRGTRKGGYTF. In DNA, the CDR3 is TGTGCCAGCACACGAGGGACTAGGAAGGGTGGCTACACCTTC.

The V gene is TRBV30, the J gene TRBJ1-6; D gene unclear. Germline V gene lookup returns CDR1 GTSNPN and CDR2 SVGIG (reference sequence). There are 15 residues in the CDR3. The V end lost 1 base, the J end lost 0 bases, and 7 bases lay between the germline ends. CDR3 nucleotides: TGTGCCTGGAGTGCGCGAAGCTCCTATAATTCACCCCTCCACTTT. It translates to CAWSARSSYNSPLHF.

The V gene is TRBV29-1, the J gene TRBJ1-1; D is ambiguous. Trimming took 4 bases from V and 2 from J, leaving 11 bases between them. CDR1 SQVTM and CDR2 ANQGSEA come from the germline V gene. The CDR3 length is 13 residues. The CDR3 loop reads CSVAARSNTEAFF. The CDR3 bases are TGCAGCGTTGCGGCCCGGAGTAACACTGAAGCTTTCTTT.

This clone was detected once. The V gene is TRBV6-1, the J gene TRBJ2-1, with TRBD2 as a possible D gene (5 bases). The germline V gene has CDR1 MNHNS and CDR2 SASEGT. The V end was cut by 4 bases, the J end by 8 bases, with 15 bases between. The CDR3 has 14 amino acids. CDR3 loop: CASSGRTPPDEQFF. The CDR3 nucleotides read TGTGCCAGCAGTGGAAGGACTCCACCCGATGAGCAGTTCTTC.

The chain employs TRBV6-6 and TRBJ2-3; D gene ambiguous. In germline, CDR1 is MNHNY, CDR2 SVGAGI (reference sequence). V was cut by 7 bases and J by 0 bases, with 14 bases left in between. This CDR3 spans 15 amino acids. The CDR3 DNA reads as TGTGCCAGCATCGTAACTCGGAGTAGCACAGATACGCAGTATTTT. It translates to CASIVTRSSTDTQYF.